Listed here are 20 T cell receptor beta chains from one sample, sequenced in a study of shared clonotypes between healthy human individuals. Method: immunoSEQ multiplex PCR; TCRdb's copy keeps in-frame clones and lacks some. The repertoire holds about 450,000 clones, approximately 79% seen once, with 12% in the top ten. Specimen: PBMCs. These receptors were taken from a woman aged 40 to 50 in good health. Some clones in this sample may be carry-over from other donors' samples.

This clone was detected only a few times. The chain has TRBV19 and TRBJ2-1, with a weak D call TRBD1 (6 bases). The CDR3 covers 14 residues. V dropped 4 bases and J dropped 4 bases, with 11 bases sitting between them. Germline assignment: CDR1 LNHDA and CDR2 SQIVND (reference sequence). This chain's CDR3 is CASSTGHQYNEQFF. CDR3 bases: TGTGCCAGTAGTACGGGACACCAATACAATGAGCAGTTCTTC.

This clone was observed a single time. CDR3 nucleotides: TGTGCCAGAAGCGCCAGGGAGTCCGGCATTCAGTACTTC. This codes for CARSARESGIQYF. V is TRBV5-3 and J is TRBJ2-4; tentatively, D is TRBD1 or TRBD2 (5 bases each). TRBV5-3 is marked as an open reading frame, function uncertain. This CDR3 is 13 amino acids long. The germline V and J ends were trimmed by 4 bases and 9 bases, with 14 bases remaining between them.

For this clone: Additional DNA sequences in this sample encode the identical CDR3. This chain uses TRBV7-9 with TRBJ1-2; D ambiguous. The V gene lost 3 bases and the J gene lost 5 bases, with 7 bases spanning the gap. Germline assignment: CDR1 SEHNR and CDR2 FQNEAQ (reference sequence). This CDR3 comprises 12 residues. DNA for the CDR3: TGTGCCAGCAGCTTTGGGGATTATGGCTACACCTTC. This sequence encodes CASSFGDYGYTF. The whole variable domain, filled in from reference TRBV7-9 and TRBJ1-2, reads DTGVSQNPRHKITKRGQNVTFRCDPISEHNRLYWYRQTLGQGPEFLTYFQNEAQLEKSRLLSDRFSAERPKGSFSTLEIQRTEQGDSAMYLCASSFGDYGYTFGSGTRLTVV.

The chain employs TRBV28 and TRBJ1-1; D unclear. Per germline, CDR1 MDHEN and CDR2 SYDVKM. The CDR3 covers 13 residues. The V gene lost 2 bases and the J gene lost 1 base, with 5 bases spanning the gap. This CDR3 reads CASSLRGNTEAFF. CDR3 nucleotide sequence: TGTGCCAGCAGTTTACGAGGGAACACTGAAGCTTTCTTT.

This clone was counted between two and nine times. V is TRBV2 and J is TRBJ2-1, with 10 bases fitting TRBD2. The V and J ends lost 10 bases and 15 bases, in that order; junction bases with no gene match: 18. The CDR3 consists of 14 residues. Germline V gives CDR1 SNHLY, CDR2 FYNNEI. The CDR3 DNA follows: TGTGCCACAGCCTCCCTAGCGGGAGCCACGAGCCGGTTCTTC. Translation gives CATASLAGATSRFF.

The chain links TRBV25-1 to TRBJ2-7; 8 bases are shared with TRBD2. CDR1 is MGHDK and CDR2 is SYGVNS in the germline V gene. Germline trimming cut 5 bases from V and 2 bases from J; bases unmatched to any gene: 11. CDR3 length equals 16 residues. The CDR3 spells CASSPSPTSGPYEQYF. CDR3 in DNA: TGTGCCAGCAGTCCAAGCCCTACTAGCGGACCCTACGAGCAGTACTTC.

The genes are TRBV11-2 and TRBJ1-2; no definite D call. Trimming stripped 1 base from V and 8 bases from J, with 11 bases between. This CDR3 spans 13 amino acids. Germline values: CDR1 SGHAT, CDR2 FQNNGV. CDR3 protein: CASSLGTVGGYTF. CDR3 DNA sequence: TGTGCCAGCAGCTTAGGGACGGTGGGGGGCTACACCTTC.

A word on this clone: The sample holds other DNA sequences that translate to the same CDR3. This chain links TRBV27 with TRBJ2-7; TRBD2 aligns across 7 bases. Germline assignment: CDR1 MNHEY and CDR2 SMNVEV (reference sequence). This CDR3 region has 13 residues. V dropped 8 bases and J dropped 3; count of bases not matched to a gene: 7. The CDR3, as DNA: TGTGCCAGCTCGTCTGGGGGGGGCTACGAGCAGTACTTC. Protein: CASSSGGGYEQYF.

The chain uses TRBV6-5 and TRBJ1-2; 11 bases line up with TRBD1. With V trimmed by 2 bases and J by 8 bases, 7 bases remained unmatched. The germline CDR1 and CDR2 sequences are MNHEY and SVGAGI. CDR3 length: 15 amino acids. The CDR3 DNA follows: TGTGCCAGCAGTTACACGGACAGGGGGCGAAAGGGCTACACCTTC. Protein sequence: CASSYTDRGRKGYTF.

This rearrangement joins TRBV2 to TRBJ1-2; 9 bases line up with TRBD1. V gave up 6 bases and J gave up 3 bases; unmatched junction bases: 2. This CDR3 has 13 residues. Germline CDR1 and CDR2: SNHLY and FYNNEI. The CDR3, as DNA: TGTGCCAGCAGGGGGGACAGGGACTATGGCTACACCTTC. This gives the protein CASRGDRDYGYTF.

The chain recombines TRBV29-1 with TRBJ2-7, with TRBD2 matching over 7 bases. CDR3 length: 13 amino acids. The V gene's germline CDR1 is SQVTM and CDR2 ANQGSEA. J lost 7 bases, V lost 5 bases, and 11 bases had no gene match. CDR3 in amino acids: CSVLEGGPGEQYF. CDR3 bases: TGCAGCGTTTTGGAGGGAGGGCCCGGAGAGCAGTACTTC.

Regarding this clone: A read error is possible here, since a much larger clone lies one base away. V gene TRBV18 combines with J gene TRBJ2-3; 10 bases fit TRBD2. Germline values: CDR1 KGHSH, CDR2 LQKENI. There are 17 residues in the CDR3. The CDR3 loop is CAGSQKALAGATDTQYF. DNA for the CDR3: TGTGCCGGCTCACAAAAGGCCCTAGCGGGAGCCACAGATACGCAGTATTTT.

The J gene is TRBJ2-4, the V gene TRBV28, with D tentatively TRBD1 (6 bases). There are 13 residues in the CDR3. Trimming cost V 3 bases and J 3 bases, with 6 bases left between them. Germline V gives CDR1 MDHEN, CDR2 SYDVKM. CDR3 residues: CASSFRGKNIQYF. As DNA, the CDR3 is TGTGCCAGCAGTTTCAGGGGCAAAAACATTCAGTACTTC.

The chain employs TRBV7-8 and TRBJ1-2; D gene uncertain. Germline CDR1 is SGHVS and CDR2 is FQNEAQ. The CDR3 loop spans 17 amino acids. Trimming took off 4 bases at V and 8 bases at J, with 26 bases between the two ends. The CDR3 protein is CASSSKSLLWDSGGYTF. CDR3 bases: TGTGCCAGCAGCTCTAAGTCTTTATTATGGGATTCGGGAGGCTACACCTTC. The whole variable domain, filled in from reference TRBV7-8 and TRBJ1-2, reads GAGVSQSPRYKVAKRGQDVALRCDPISGHVSLFWYQQALGQGPEFLTYFQNEAQLDKSGLPSDRFFAERPEGSVSTLKIQRTQQEDSAVYLCASSSKSLLWDSGGYTFGSGTRLTVV.

The chain employs TRBV28 and TRBJ2-7; D perhaps matches TRBD2 (7 bases). Germline CDR1 and CDR2: MDHEN and SYDVKM. V lost 6 bases, J lost 6 bases, and 12 bases lay in between. CDR3 size: 12 residues. The CDR3 region has the DNA TGTGCCAGCAGCTGGGGGGGCGGCGAGCAGTACTTC. Its translation: CASSWGGGEQYF.

The chain is built from TRBV11-2 and TRBJ1-2; D unresolved. Germline values: CDR1 SGHAT, CDR2 FQNNGV. Trimming took 0 bases from V and 2 from J, leaving 7 bases between them. The CDR3 sequence is 14 residues long. CDR3 DNA sequence: TGTGCCAGCAGCTTAGACTTAGGGAACTATGGCTACACCTTC. Translation: CASSLDLGNYGYTF. Full variable domain (missing parts from reference TRBV11-2 and TRBJ1-2): EAGVAQSPRYKIIEKRQSVAFWCNPISGHATLYWYQQILGQGPKLLIQFQNNGVVDDSQLPKDRFSAERLKGVDSTLKIQPAKLEDSAVYLCASSLDLGNYGYTFGSGTRLTVV.

The chain couples TRBV29-1 to TRBJ2-7; 8 nucleotides line up with TRBD2. From germline, CDR1 is SQVTM and CDR2 ANQGSEA. The CDR3 loop spans 12 amino acids. The ends lost 5 bases at V and 2 bases at J; junction bases unmatched: 2. The CDR3 nucleotides are TGCAGCGTTCGCGGGGGGACCTACGAGCAGTACTTC. It is translated as CSVRGGTYEQYF.

As regards this clone: The germline gene is not matched at one end of the junction; a read error may be the cause. The rearrangement links TRBV7-2 to TRBJ1-5; D gene unclear. Germline lookup yields CDR1 SGHTA and CDR2 FQGNSA. This CDR3 contains 14 residues. The CDR3 sequence: CASSLARSNQPQHF. CDR3 coding DNA: TGTGCCAGCAGCCTAGCCAGGAGCAATCAGCCCCAGCATTTT.

The chain carries TRBV28 and TRBJ2-3; D assignment may be TRBD1 or TRBD2 (5 bases each). The germline V and J ends were trimmed by 7 bases and 3 bases, with 14 bases remaining between them. In germline, CDR1 is MDHEN, CDR2 SYDVKM. This CDR3 comprises 14 residues. The CDR3 is CASKIPGPTDTQYF. The CDR3 nucleotides read TGTGCCAGCAAAATTCCGGGGCCAACAGATACGCAGTATTTT.

This clone was observed a handful of times. V is TRBV5-1 and J is TRBJ2-3; D gene uncertain. The CDR3 has 12 amino acids. Germline lookup yields CDR1 SGHRS and CDR2 YFSETQ. V lost 2 bases and J 6 bases, leaving 7 bases between the germline ends. The CDR3 protein is CASSFDFDTQYF. The DNA of the CDR3 is TGCGCCAGCAGCTTCGATTTTGATACGCAGTATTTT. Using reference TRBV5-1 and TRBJ2-3 for the parts outside the CDR3, the full variable domain is KAGVTQTPRYLIKTRGQQVTLSCSPISGHRSVSWYQQTPGQGLQFLFEYFSETQRNKGNFPGRFSGRQFSNSRSEMNVSTLELGDSALYLCASSFDFDTQYFGPGTRLTVL.